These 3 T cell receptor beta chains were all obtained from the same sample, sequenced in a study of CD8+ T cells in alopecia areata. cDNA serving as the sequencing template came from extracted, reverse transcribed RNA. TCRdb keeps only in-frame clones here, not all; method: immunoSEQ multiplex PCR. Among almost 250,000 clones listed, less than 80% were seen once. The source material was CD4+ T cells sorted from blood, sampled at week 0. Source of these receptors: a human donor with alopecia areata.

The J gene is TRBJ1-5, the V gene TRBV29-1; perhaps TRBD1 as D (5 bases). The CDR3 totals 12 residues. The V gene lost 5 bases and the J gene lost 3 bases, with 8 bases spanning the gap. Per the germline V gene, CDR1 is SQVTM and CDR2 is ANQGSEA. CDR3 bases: TGCAGCGTTTCGGGGACCAATCAGCCCCAGCATTTT. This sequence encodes CSVSGTNQPQHF.

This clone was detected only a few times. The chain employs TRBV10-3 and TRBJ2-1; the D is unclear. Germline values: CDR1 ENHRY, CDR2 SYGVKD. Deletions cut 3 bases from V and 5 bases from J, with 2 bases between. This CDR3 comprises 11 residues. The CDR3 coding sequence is TGTGCCATCAGTGACAACAATGAGCAGTTCTTC. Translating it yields CAISDNNEQFF.

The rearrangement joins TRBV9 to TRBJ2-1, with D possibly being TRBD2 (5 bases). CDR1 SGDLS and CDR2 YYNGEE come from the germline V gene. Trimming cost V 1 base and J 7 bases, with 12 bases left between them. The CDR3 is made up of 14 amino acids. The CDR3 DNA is TGTGCCAGCAGCGTATTGTCTAGCTTAAATGAGCAGTTCTTC. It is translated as CASSVLSSLNEQFF.